The 22 T cell receptor beta chains given below trace back to one sample, sequenced in a study of Graves' ophthalmopathy and Graves' hyperthyroidism. TCR beta CDR3 amplification used RNA transcripts. The workflow started with a first-round RT-PCR run with HTBI primers and then moved on to a second-round multiplex PCR. MiXCR was run by TCRdb on the multiplex PCR reads, yielding one entry per CDR3 protein. The sample lists roughly 350,000 distinct CDR3 sequences; roughly 17% were seen once. Sequenced material: peripheral blood. These receptors came from an adult woman with stable Graves' hyperthyroidism.

The rearrangement links TRBV12-3 or TRBV12-4 to TRBJ2-1; D call uncertain. Trimming removed 1 base at V and 8 bases at J, with 6 bases between. The CDR3 spans 12 residues. The CDR3 coding sequence is TGTGCCAGCAGTTTAGTTGTATATGAGCAGTTCTTC. Its translation is CASSLVVYEQFF.

This clonotype was seen ten or more times. Here the CDR3 reads CASSLDPRDRREQYEQYF. CDR3 sequence (DNA): TGTGCCAGCAGCTTAGATCCGCGGGATAGGCGGGAGCAGTACGAGCAGTACTTC. The V gene is TRBV11-2, the J gene TRBJ2-7, with 7 bases identical to TRBD2. CDR3 size: 18 residues. Germline loops: CDR1 SGHAT, CDR2 FQNNGV. V trimming: 0 bases; J trimming: 4 bases; junction bases outside the gene matches: 15.

This clonotype appeared many times. The junction shows a germline mismatch at one end, possibly a read error. This sequence joins TRBV7-9 and TRBJ1-1; 8 bases fit TRBD1. The CDR3 spans 12 residues. Germline lookup yields CDR1 SEHNR and CDR2 FQNEAQ (reference sequence). The CDR3 sequence is CASSLTGVPQDF. The CDR3 DNA is TGTGCCAGCAGCCTGACAGGGGTCCCCCAGGATTTT. The full variable domain, with the rest looked up from reference TRBV7-9 and TRBJ1-1, is DTGVSQNPRHKITKRGQNVTFRCDPISEHNRLYWYRQTLGQGPEFLTYFQNEAQLEKSRLLSDRFSAERPKGSFSTLEIQRTEQGDSAMYLCASSLTGVPQDFGQGTRLTVV.

This clonotype was detected ten times or more. The rearrangement joins TRBV20-1 to TRBJ2-5, with 8 bases fitting TRBD2. Germline V lookup: CDR1 DFQATT, CDR2 SNEGSKA (reference sequence). Losses at the gene ends were 0 bases for V and 3 bases for J; bases not matched to a gene: 6. CDR3 size: 15 residues. The CDR3 spells CSAREGLGVEETQYF. The CDR3 nucleotides are TGCAGTGCTAGAGAGGGACTAGGAGTAGAAGAGACCCAGTACTTC.

This clonotype was picked up many times. The V call is TRBV6-1, the J call TRBJ1-5, with D perhaps matching TRBD1 (5 bases). The CDR3 is 13 amino acids. V lost 0 bases, J lost 5 bases, and 5 bases lay in between. Germline CDR1 is MNHNS and CDR2 is SASEGT. The CDR3 loop is CASSEAGDQPQHF. DNA for the CDR3: TGTGCCAGCAGTGAAGCGGGGGATCAGCCCCAGCATTTT.

In this sample, this clonotype turned up a few times. The genes are TRBV5-1 and TRBJ1-3; unclear D gene. The CDR3 length is 14 residues. The V gene's germline CDR1 is SGHRS and CDR2 YFSETQ. V lost 0 bases, J lost 3 bases, and 7 bases lay in between. The CDR3 reads CASSLESGGNTIYF. CDR3 bases: TGCGCCAGCAGCTTGGAGTCGGGTGGAAACACCATATATTTT.

CDR3 sequence reads: CASSPGQAPEQYF. DNA for the CDR3: TGTGCCAGCAGCCCAGGACAGGCCCCCGAGCAGTACTTC. The chain carries TRBV7-3 and TRBJ2-7; TRBD1 agrees at 7 bases. V lost 5 bases and J lost 6; bases outside the gene matches: 7. The CDR3 spans 13 residues. The germline V gene has CDR1 SGHTA and CDR2 FQGTGA.

The genes are TRBV10-3 and TRBJ1-2; D may be TRBD1 (5 bases). V gave up 2 bases and J gave up 3 bases, with 16 bases separating them. Looked up from germline, CDR1 is ENHRY and CDR2 is SYGVKD. There are 16 residues in the CDR3. CDR3 amino acids: CAISERGPVNHYGYTF. In DNA, the CDR3 is TGTGCCATCAGTGAGCGGGGACCAGTCAACCACTATGGCTACACCTTC.

This clonotype was observed at least ten times. This chain uses TRBV6-5 with TRBJ1-2, with a tentative D call TRBD1 (6 bases). V lost 4 bases and J lost 6, with 9 bases in between. This CDR3 region has 12 residues. Germline-derived CDR1 and CDR2 are MNHEY and SVGAGI. The CDR3 coding sequence is TGTGCCAGCAGTTCTTCAGGGGATGGCTACACCTTC. Protein sequence: CASSSSGDGYTF.

There are many counts of this clonotype. V usage is TRBV19 and J usage is TRBJ1-2; TRBD1 matches 7 bases. The CDR3 consists of 15 residues. The germline V gene encodes CDR1 LNHDA and CDR2 SQIVND (reference sequence). The V and J ends lost 3 bases and 2 bases, in that order; junction bases with no gene match: 6. The DNA for the CDR3 is TGTGCCAGTAGTATCCTCGGGACAGCCAACTATGGCTACACCTTC. Translation gives CASSILGTANYGYTF. The full variable domain, with the rest looked up from reference TRBV19 and TRBJ1-2, is DGGITQSPKYLFRKEGQNVTLSCEQNLNHDAMYWYRQDPGQGLRLIYYSQIVNDFQKGDIAEGYSVSREKKESFPLTVTSAQKNPTAFYLCASSILGTANYGYTFGSGTRLTVV.

This clonotype was counted ten times or more. J is TRBJ1-5 and V is TRBV12-3 or TRBV12-4, with D uncertain. This CDR3 spans 12 amino acids. V was shortened by 7 bases and J by 6 bases, with 10 bases between the two germline ends. The CDR3 DNA follows: TGTGCCAGCACCCGCCTCCCTCAGCCCCAGCATTTT. Its translation: CASTRLPQPQHF.

Many counts were recorded for this clonotype. V and J are TRBV15 and TRBJ2-7; D gene ambiguous. CDR3 size: 17 residues. CDR1 is LNHNV and CDR2 is YYDKDF in the germline V gene (reference sequence). Trimming took off 0 bases at V and 2 bases at J, with 17 bases between the two ends. CDR3 nucleotides: TGTGCCACCAGCAGAGATCTTGGCCACCTAGGGCCCTACGAGCAGTACTTC. The encoded protein is CATSRDLGHLGPYEQYF.

The V gene is TRBV4-1, the J gene TRBJ1-4; maybe TRBD1 (6 bases). V lost 5 bases and J lost 6, with 16 bases in between. Germline V lookup: CDR1 MGHRA, CDR2 YSYEKL. The CDR3 extends over 15 amino acids. CDR3 bases: TGCGCCAGCAGCTCACAGGGTATTCGGGATGAAAAACTGTTTTTT. Translation gives CASSSQGIRDEKLFF.

This clonotype was picked up many times. The rearrangement joins TRBV12-3 or TRBV12-4 to TRBJ2-7; the match to TRBD1 covers 7 bases. Unmatched junction bases numbered 7, after V lost 7 bases and J lost 1 base. The length of the CDR3 is 14 residues. The CDR3 reads CASTLTGPSYEQYF. The CDR3 coding sequence is TGTGCCAGCACCCTGACAGGGCCGTCCTACGAGCAGTACTTC.

This clonotype appeared a few times. The V gene is TRBV28, the J gene TRBJ2-5; tentative D call: TRBD2 (6 bases). V was pared by 5 bases and J by 4 bases, with 23 bases between. The CDR3 is 17 residues long. CDR1 is MDHEN and CDR2 is SYDVKM in the germline V gene. The CDR3 coding sequence is TGTGCCAGCAGTATAAAACGGGGAGGATTTGGGGGAGAGACCCAGTACTTC. Translating it yields CASSIKRGGFGGETQYF.

This clonotype was seen ten or more times. The CDR3 here is CASSLDITNSYEQYF. In nucleotides, the CDR3 is TGTGCCAGCAGCTTAGACATAACGAACTCCTACGAGCAGTACTTC. The chain employs TRBV7-2 and TRBJ2-7, with no clear D. Trimming left V 1 base short and J 0 bases short, with 10 bases between. The CDR3 consists of 15 residues. Germline CDR1 is SGHTA and CDR2 is FQGNSA.

In its sample, this clonotype was seen many times. The V and J genes are TRBV20-1 and TRBJ2-3, with D unclear. Trimming pared 5 bases from V and 6 bases from J, leaving 6 bases between. Germline V gives CDR1 DFQATT, CDR2 SNEGSKA (reference sequence). The length of the CDR3 is 10 residues. CDR3 sequence: CSAQQDTQYF. The CDR3 bases are TGCAGTGCTCAGCAGGATACGCAGTATTTT.

Ten or more counts support this clonotype. The chain is built from TRBV18 and TRBJ1-1; D remains unclear. V lost 6 bases and J 11 bases, leaving 13 bases between the germline ends. In germline, CDR1 is KGHSH, CDR2 LQKENI. CDR3 size: 11 residues. CDR3 nucleotides: TGTGCCAGCTCTGTCCCGGAAGAGGCTTTCTTT. Translating gives CASSVPEEAFF.

In its sample, this clonotype was seen a few times. It may be a read error: a sequence one base away is much more abundant. The chain uses TRBV20-1 and TRBJ2-7; D is possibly TRBD1 or TRBD2 (6 bases each). CDR1 is DFQATT, CDR2 SNEGSKA, per germline (reference sequence). V lost 0 bases to trimming and J lost 2 bases, with 17 bases between them. This CDR3 has 16 residues. In DNA form, the CDR3 reads TGCAGTGCTAGAGATTTCAACGGGGGCAGGGCCTACGAGCAGTACTTC. It encodes CSARDFNGGRAYEQYF.

The sample holds many counts of this clonotype. The rearrangement joins TRBV27 to TRBJ2-7, with TRBD1 matching 7 bases. Germline V CDR1 and CDR2: MNHEY, SMNVEV (reference sequence). CDR3 length equals 15 residues. The V segment lost 5 bases and the J segment 0 bases; nucleotides outside the gene matches: 7. As DNA, the CDR3 is TGTGCCAGCAGTCCCAGGGGGTTAAGCTCCTACGAGCAGTACTTC. Translating gives CASSPRGLSSYEQYF.

This clonotype showed up many times. This chain links TRBV2 with TRBJ1-5; 9 positions match TRBD1. The CDR3 has 15 residues. V dropped 6 bases and J dropped 3; count of bases not matched to a gene: 6. The germline gives CDR1 SNHLY, CDR2 FYNNEI. The CDR3 DNA is TGTGCCAGCAGCTGGGGACAGGGCAACAATCAGCCCCAGCATTTT. Translated: CASSWGQGNNQPQHF.

This clonotype has ten or more counts. The junction departs from the called germline gene at one end, perhaps through a read error. The chain carries TRBV6-2 or TRBV6-3 and TRBJ2-4, with TRBD1 matching over 8 bases. CDR1 is MNHEY, CDR2 SVGEGT, per germline. The CDR3 runs to 14 residues. The CDR3 protein is CASSLAGGENIKYF. The DNA for the CDR3 is TGTGCCAGCAGTTTGGCAGGGGGCGAAAACATTAAGTACTTC.